The subject of this entry is one TCR beta chain. Its specificity is unknown. The record originates from a study of blood T cells in healthy people across ages. Study results and limitations: Older age went with lower TCR beta diversity per million T cells, in a roughly linear way.

Together with a sample-barcoded 5' primer, a J-beta primer mix was included in a second PCR lasting 7 to 11 cycles. Each CDR3 protein gets one entry after TCRdb re-called the 5' RACE reads with MiXCR. The table lists roughly 1.4 million distinct CDR3 sequences, approximately 59% of them singletons. The CDR3 is made up of 12 amino acids. The sequenced sample was blood. This clonotype was sampled from a man between 18 and 29 years old in good health. V is TRBV21-1 and J is TRBJ1-2. TRBV21-1 is a known pseudogene. The DNA for the CDR3 is TGTGCCAGCACTCGGGCCAACTATGGCTACACCTTC. Protein sequence: CASTRANYGYTF.